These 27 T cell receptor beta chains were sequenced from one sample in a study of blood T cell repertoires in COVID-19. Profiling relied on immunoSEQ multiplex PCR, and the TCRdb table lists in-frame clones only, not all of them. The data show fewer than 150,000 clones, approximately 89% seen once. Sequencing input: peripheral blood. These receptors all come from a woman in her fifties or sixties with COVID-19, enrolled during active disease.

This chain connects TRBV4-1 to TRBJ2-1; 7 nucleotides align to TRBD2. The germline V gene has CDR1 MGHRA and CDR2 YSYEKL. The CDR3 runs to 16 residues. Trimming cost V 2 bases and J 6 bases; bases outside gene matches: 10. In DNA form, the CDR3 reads TGCGCCAGCAGCCAACCCCTAGGGGCTAGCGGCAATGAGCAGTTCTTC. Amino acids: CASSQPLGASGNEQFF.

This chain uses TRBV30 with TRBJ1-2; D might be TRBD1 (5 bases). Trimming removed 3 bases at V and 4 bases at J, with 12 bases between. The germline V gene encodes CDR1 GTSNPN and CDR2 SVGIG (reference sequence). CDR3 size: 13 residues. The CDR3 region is CAWSGGAGYGYTF. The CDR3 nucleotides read TGTGCCTGGAGCGGAGGGGCGGGCTATGGCTACACCTTC. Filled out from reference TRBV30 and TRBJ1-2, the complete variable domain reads SQTIHQWPATLVQPVGSPLSLECTVEGTSNPNLYWYRQAAGRGLQLLFYSVGIGQISSEVPQNLSASRPQDRQFILSSKKLLLSDSGFYLCAWSGGAGYGYTFGSGTRLTVV.

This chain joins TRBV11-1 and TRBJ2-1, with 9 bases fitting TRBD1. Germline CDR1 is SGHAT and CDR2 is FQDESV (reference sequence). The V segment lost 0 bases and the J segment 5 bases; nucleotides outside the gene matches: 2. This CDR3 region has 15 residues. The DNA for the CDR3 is TGTGCCAGCAGCTTAGCCGGGACAGGGAACAATGAGCAGTTCTTC. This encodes CASSLAGTGNNEQFF.

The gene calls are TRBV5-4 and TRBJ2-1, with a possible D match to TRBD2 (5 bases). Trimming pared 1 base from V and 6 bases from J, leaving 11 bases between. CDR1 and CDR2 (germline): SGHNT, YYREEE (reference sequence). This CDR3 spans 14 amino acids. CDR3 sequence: CASSLNSAANEQFF. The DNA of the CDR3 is TGTGCCAGCAGCTTGAATAGCGCGGCCAATGAGCAGTTCTTC.

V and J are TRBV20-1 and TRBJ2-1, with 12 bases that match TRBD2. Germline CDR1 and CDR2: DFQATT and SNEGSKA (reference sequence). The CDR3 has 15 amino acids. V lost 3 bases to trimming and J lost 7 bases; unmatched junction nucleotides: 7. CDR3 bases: TGCAGTGCTAGTCTTCTAGCGGGGGGGCCGAATGAGCAGTTCTTC. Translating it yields CSASLLAGGPNEQFF.

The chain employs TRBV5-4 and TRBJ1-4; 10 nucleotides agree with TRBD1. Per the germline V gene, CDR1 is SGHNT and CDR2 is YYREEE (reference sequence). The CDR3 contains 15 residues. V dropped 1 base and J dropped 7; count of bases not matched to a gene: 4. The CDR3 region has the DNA TGTGCCAGCAGCTTGCGACAGGGGGCGGGTGAAAAACTGTTTTTT. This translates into CASSLRQGAGEKLFF.

Written as DNA, the CDR3 is TGTGCCTGGATCAACAGGGTCGCAGATACGCAGTATTTT. Protein: CAWINRVADTQYF. The genes are TRBV30 and TRBJ2-3; D may be TRBD1 (6 bases). V was trimmed by 4 bases and J by 4 bases, leaving 12 bases between them. The CDR3 consists of 13 residues. Germline loops: CDR1 GTSNPN, CDR2 SVGIG (reference sequence).

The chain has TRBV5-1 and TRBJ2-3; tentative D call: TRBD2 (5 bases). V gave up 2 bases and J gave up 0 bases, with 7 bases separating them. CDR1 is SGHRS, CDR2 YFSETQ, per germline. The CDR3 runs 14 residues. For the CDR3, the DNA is TGCGCCAGCAGCTTAGGCGGGAGCACAGATACGCAGTATTTT. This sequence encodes CASSLGGSTDTQYF. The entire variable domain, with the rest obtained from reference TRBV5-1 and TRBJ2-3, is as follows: KAGVTQTPRYLIKTRGQQVTLSCSPISGHRSVSWYQQTPGQGLQFLFEYFSETQRNKGNFPGRFSGRQFSNSRSEMNVSTLELGDSALYLCASSLGGSTDTQYFGPGTRLTVL.

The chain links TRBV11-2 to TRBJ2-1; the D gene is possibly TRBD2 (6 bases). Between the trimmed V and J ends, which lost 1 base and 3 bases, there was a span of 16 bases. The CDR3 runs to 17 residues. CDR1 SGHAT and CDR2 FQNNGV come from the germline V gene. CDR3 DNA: TGTGCCAGCAGCTTAGTGGGTGCGGGGTCCTACTACAATGAGCAGTTCTTC. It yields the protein CASSLVGAGSYYNEQFF.

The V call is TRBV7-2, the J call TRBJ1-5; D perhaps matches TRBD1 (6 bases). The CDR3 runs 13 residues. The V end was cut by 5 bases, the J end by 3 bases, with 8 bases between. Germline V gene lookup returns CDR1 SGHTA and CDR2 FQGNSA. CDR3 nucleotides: TGTGCCAGCAGCAGGACAGTCAATCAGCCCCAGCATTTT. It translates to CASSRTVNQPQHF.

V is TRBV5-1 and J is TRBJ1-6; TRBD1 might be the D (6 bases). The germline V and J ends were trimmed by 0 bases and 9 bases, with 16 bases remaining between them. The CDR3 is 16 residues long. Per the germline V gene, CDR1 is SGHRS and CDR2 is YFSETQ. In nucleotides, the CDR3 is TGCGCCAGCAGCTTGGAAGGTCGGGGGGCAGGTTCACCCCTCCACTTT. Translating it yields CASSLEGRGAGSPLHF. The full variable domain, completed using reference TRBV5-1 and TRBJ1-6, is KAGVTQTPRYLIKTRGQQVTLSCSPISGHRSVSWYQQTPGQGLQFLFEYFSETQRNKGNFPGRFSGRQFSNSRSEMNVSTLELGDSALYLCASSLEGRGAGSPLHFGNGTRLTVT.

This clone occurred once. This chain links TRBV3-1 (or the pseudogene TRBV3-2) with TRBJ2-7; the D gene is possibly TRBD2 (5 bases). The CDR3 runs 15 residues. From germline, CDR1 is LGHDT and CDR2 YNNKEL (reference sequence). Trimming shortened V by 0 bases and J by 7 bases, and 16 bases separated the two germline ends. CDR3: CASSQDSDGVREQYF. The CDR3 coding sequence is TGTGCCAGCAGCCAAGATTCTGACGGGGTGAGAGAGCAGTACTTC.

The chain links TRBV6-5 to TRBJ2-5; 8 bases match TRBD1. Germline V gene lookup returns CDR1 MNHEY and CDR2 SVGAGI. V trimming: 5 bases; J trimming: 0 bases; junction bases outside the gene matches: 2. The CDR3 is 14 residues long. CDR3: CASSRQGNQETQYF. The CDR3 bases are TGTGCCAGCAGTAGACAGGGGAACCAAGAGACCCAGTACTTC.

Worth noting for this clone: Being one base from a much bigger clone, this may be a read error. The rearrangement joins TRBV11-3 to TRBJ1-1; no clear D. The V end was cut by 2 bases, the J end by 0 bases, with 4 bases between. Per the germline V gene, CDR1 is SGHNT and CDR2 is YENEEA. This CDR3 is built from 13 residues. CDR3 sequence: CASSLTVNTEAFF. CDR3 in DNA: TGTGCCAGCAGCTTAACAGTGAACACTGAAGCTTTCTTT. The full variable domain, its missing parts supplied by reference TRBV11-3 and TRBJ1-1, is EAGVVQSPRYKIIEKKQPVAFWCNPISGHNTLYWYLQNLGQGPELLIRYENEEAVDDSQLPKDRFSAERLKGVDSTLKIQPAELGDSAVYLCASSLTVNTEAFFGQGTRLTVV.

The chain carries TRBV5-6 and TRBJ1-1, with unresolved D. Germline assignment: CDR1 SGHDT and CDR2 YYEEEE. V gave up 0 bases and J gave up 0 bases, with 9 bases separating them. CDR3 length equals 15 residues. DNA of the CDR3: TGTGCCAGCAGCTTGGAAGTGGCAGTGAACACTGAAGCTTTCTTT. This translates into CASSLEVAVNTEAFF.

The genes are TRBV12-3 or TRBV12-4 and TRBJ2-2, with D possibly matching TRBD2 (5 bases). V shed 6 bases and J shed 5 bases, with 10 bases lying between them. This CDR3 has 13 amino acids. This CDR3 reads CASRLGRTGELFF. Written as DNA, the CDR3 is TGTGCCAGCAGACTAGGTCGGACCGGGGAGCTGTTTTTT.

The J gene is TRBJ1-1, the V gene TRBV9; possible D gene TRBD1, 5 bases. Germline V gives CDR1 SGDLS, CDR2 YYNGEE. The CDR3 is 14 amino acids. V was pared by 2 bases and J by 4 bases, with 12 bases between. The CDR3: CASSVSGGFTEAFF. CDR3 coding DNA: TGTGCCAGCAGCGTCTCCGGGGGGTTCACTGAAGCTTTCTTT.

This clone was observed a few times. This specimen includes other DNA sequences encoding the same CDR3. The CDR3 is CASSLVQGRSNTEAFF. Written as DNA, the CDR3 is TGCGCCAGCAGCTTGGTACAGGGGAGGTCGAACACTGAAGCTTTCTTT. The chain carries TRBV5-1 and TRBJ1-1, with TRBD1 matching 7 bases. This CDR3 is built from 16 residues. The V segment lost 0 bases and the J segment 1 base; nucleotides outside the gene matches: 6. The germline gives CDR1 SGHRS, CDR2 YFSETQ.

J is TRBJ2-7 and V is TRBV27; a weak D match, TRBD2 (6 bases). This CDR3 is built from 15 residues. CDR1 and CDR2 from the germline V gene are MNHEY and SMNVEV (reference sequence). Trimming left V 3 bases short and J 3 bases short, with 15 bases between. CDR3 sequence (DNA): TGTGCCAGCAGTTTGTCACTAGCCCACTACTACGAGCAGTACTTC. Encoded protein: CASSLSLAHYYEQYF.

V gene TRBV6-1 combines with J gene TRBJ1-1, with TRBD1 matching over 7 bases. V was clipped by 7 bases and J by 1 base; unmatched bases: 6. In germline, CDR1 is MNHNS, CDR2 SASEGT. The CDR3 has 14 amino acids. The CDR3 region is CASIKGQSNTEAFF. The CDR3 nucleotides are TGTGCCAGCATTAAGGGACAGTCGAACACTGAAGCTTTCTTT.

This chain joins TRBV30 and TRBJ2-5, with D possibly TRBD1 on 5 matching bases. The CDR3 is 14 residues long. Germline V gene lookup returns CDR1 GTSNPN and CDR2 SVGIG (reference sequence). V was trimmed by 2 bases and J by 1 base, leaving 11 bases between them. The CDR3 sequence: CAWSPQGGQETQYF. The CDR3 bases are TGTGCCTGGAGTCCGCAGGGCGGCCAAGAGACCCAGTACTTC.

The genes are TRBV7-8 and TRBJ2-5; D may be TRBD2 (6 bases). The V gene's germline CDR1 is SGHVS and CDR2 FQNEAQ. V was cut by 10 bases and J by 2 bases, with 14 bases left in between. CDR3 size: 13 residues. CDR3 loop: CATHRDSQETQYF. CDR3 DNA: TGTGCCACACACCGGGACTCTCAAGAGACCCAGTACTTC.

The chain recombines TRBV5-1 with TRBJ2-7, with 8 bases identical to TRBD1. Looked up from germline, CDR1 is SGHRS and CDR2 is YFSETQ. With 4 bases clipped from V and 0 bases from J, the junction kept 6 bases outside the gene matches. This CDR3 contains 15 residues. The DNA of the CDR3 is TGCGCCAGCAGCCCGCGACAGGGGCTCTCCTACGAGCAGTACTTC. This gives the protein CASSPRQGLSYEQYF.

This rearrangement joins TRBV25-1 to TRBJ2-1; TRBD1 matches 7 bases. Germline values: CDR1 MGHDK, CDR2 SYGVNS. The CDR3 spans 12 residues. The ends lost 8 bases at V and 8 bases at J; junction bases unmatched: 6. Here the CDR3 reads CASQTGIDEQFF. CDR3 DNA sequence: TGTGCCAGCCAGACAGGGATCGATGAGCAGTTCTTC.

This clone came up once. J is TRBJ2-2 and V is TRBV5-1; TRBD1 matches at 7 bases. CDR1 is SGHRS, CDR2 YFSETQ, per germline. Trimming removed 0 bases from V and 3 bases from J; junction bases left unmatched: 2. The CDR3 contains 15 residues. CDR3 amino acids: CASSLVQGHTGELFF. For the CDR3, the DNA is TGCGCCAGCAGCTTGGTACAGGGGCACACCGGGGAGCTGTTTTTT.

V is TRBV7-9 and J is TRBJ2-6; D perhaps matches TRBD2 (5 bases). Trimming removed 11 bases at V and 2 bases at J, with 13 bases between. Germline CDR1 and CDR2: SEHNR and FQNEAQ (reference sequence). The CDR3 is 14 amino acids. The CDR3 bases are TGTGCCGGATCCCGGGGTCCTGGGGCCAACGTCCTGACTTTC. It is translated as CAGSRGPGANVLTF.

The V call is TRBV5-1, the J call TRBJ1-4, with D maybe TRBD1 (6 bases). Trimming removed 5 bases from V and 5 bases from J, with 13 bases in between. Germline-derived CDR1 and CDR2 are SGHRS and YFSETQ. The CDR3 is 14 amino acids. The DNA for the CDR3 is TGCGCCAGCAGGATCGGACAGCAGAATGAAAAACTGTTTTTT. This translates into CASRIGQQNEKLFF.